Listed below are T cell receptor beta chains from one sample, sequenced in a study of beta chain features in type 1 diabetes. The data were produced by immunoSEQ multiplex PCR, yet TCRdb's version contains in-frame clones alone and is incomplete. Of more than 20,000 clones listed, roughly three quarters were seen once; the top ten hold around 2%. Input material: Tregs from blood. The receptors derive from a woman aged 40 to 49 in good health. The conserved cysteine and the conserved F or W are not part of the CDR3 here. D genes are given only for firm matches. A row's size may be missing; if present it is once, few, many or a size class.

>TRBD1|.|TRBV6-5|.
ASSYSTGSTYEQY
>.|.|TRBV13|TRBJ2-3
ASSFSRGEQY
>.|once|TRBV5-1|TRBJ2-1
ASSFSPTGSYNEQF
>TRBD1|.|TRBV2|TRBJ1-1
ASNTGQGRTEAF
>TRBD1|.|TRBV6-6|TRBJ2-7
ASSQPSGTGNYEQY
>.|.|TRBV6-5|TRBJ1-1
ASMGRQALPAF
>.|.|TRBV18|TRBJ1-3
ASSRGGSGNTIY
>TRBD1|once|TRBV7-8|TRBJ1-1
ASSYNSGGANTEAF
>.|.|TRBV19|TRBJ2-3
ASSPSRGDTQY
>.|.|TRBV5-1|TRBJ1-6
ASSRAQGSGNSPLH
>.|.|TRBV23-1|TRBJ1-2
ASTTGEEGIPSDRSDRDYGYT
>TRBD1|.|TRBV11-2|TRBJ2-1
ASSLWAGQGSNEQF
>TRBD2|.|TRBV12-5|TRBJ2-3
ASGFTSGAWMASTDTQY
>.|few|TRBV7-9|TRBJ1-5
ASSLGRGDQPQH
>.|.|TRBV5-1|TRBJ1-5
ASSLAGSGNQPQH
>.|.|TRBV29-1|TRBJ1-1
SVGPPAGSVNTEAF
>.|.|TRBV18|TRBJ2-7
ASSNRGEQY
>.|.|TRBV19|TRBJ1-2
ASSIDLQGIYGYT
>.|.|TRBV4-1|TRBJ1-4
ASSQVRGMANEKLF
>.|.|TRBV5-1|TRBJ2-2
ASSLSQRTNTGELF
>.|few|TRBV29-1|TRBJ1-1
SVVLGMNTEAF
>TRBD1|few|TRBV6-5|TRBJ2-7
ASRDRVYHEQY
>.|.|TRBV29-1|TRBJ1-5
SVYLGTGSNQPQH
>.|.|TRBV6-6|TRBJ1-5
ASSYVQGRDQPQH
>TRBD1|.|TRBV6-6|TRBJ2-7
ASSGQGFHEQY
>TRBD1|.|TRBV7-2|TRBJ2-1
ASSLGQINLNEQF
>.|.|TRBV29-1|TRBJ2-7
SGITGNEQY
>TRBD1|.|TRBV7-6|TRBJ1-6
ASSLMGTGDSPLH
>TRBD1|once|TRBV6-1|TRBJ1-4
ASATRGANEKLF
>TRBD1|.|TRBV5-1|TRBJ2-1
ASSLSGQLYNEQF
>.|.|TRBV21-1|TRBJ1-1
ASSPHKPRPDWGLLNTEAF
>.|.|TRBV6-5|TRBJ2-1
ASSYGGVNNEQF
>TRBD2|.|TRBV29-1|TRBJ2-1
SGSPGTSGAEQF
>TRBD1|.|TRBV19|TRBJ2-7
ASSGRGIIYEQY
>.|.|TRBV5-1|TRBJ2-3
ASSLARVTSTDTQY
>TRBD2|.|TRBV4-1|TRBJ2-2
ASSQDGGTTNTGELF
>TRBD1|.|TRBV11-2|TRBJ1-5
ASSFDRGGNQPQH
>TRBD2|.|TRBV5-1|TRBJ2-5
ASSWGGGQETQY
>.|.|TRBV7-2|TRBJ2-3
ASSFRTASGDTQY
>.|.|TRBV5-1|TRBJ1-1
ASSLQGFTTEAF
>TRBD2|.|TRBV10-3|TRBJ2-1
AISGATSGGDNEQF
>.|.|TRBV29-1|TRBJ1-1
SVIRDTIGTF
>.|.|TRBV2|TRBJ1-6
ASSETQSYNSPLH
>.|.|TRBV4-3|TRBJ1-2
ASSQEGQTDGYT
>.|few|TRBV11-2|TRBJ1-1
ASSPRGTGPGTEAF
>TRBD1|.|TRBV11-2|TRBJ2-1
ASSFPTGTGRNEQF
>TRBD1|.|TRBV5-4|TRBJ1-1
ASSLGGQGGAEAF
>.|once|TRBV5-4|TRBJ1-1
ASNAGQMNTEAF
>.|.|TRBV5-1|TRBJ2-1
ASSLDSGRGFYNEQF
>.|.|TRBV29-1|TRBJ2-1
SVVGGGWF